This section outlines one TCR beta chain sequence together with its context. What was sequenced were expressed TCRB transcripts, since all of the isolated RNA had been reverse transcribed. Some clones are missing from TCRdb's copy, which holds only in-frame ones; the method was immunoSEQ multiplex PCR. The repertoire consists of 390,000 or so clones, with more than 11% occurring once and the leading ten covering less than 0.04%. The data belong to a study of beta chain features in type 1 diabetes. In the study overall: Patients did not differ from healthy donors in age, gender or cell yield.

The V end lost 0 bases, the J end lost 4 bases, and 12 bases lay between the germline ends. CDR1 is LNHNV and CDR2 is YYDKDF in the germline V gene (reference sequence). This CDR3 contains 15 residues. Every donor provided one heparinised blood draw, which averaged about 120 mL. This chain connects TRBV15 to TRBJ1-2; no clear D. The sample consisted of naive CD4+ T cells from blood. The receptor was isolated from a young man in good health. The CDR3 region is CATSRESGAGYGYTF. The CDR3 DNA follows: TGTGCCACCAGCAGAGAATCGGGCGCGGGCTATGGCTACACCTTC. Supplemented by reference TRBV15 and TRBJ1-2, the full variable domain reads DAMVIQNPRYQVTQFGKPVTLSCSQTLNHNVMYWYQQKSSQAPKLLFHYYDKDFNNEADTPDNFQSRRPNTSFCFLDIRSPGLGDTAMYLCATSRESGAGYGYTFGSGTRLTVV.